This T cell receptor (beta chain) was recorded in a study of kidney transplant recipient with SARS-CoV-2 infection. With 2 bases removed from V and 7 bases from J, the gap between germline ends came to 18 bases. The CDR3 has 16 residues. Germline CDR1 and CDR2: LNHNV and YYDKDF (reference sequence). Each CDR3 protein gets one entry after TCRdb re-called the reads with MiXCR. The sample has under 250,000 distinct CDR3 sequences; under 30% are singletons. This clonotype was counted at least ten times. The receptor's source is a male patient aged 25-45 years who had COVID-19 and was a kidney transplant recipient. Some T cells may be the graft donor's. The gene calls are TRBV15 and TRBJ1-3; no clear D gene. The sample in question was a blood sample, obtained at baseline and around day 120 from a kidney transplant recipient. In DNA form, the CDR3 reads TGTGCCACCAGCAGATCTCGTGGGTCCTTCGGTAACACCATATATTTT. It specifies CATSRSRGSFGNTIYF.